Here is one T cell receptor beta chain with its context. Its matching antigen is unknown. Each sorted subset replicate got 200 ng genomic DNA, approximately 27,000 genomes. Profiled with immunoSEQ multiplex PCR; TCRdb holds only in-frame clones, not every one. Here the sample spans approximately 2.4 million clones, roughly 95% being singletons. Per the germline V gene, CDR1 is MGHDK and CDR2 is SYGVNS. CDR3 size: 13 residues. Between the trimmed V and J ends, which lost 8 bases and 4 bases, there was a span of 14 bases. The data were obtained in a study of shared clonotypes between healthy human individuals. Study conclusions and caveats: At large depth, rarefaction still showed sorted-subset sequencing to be incomplete. Only blood was sampled; tissue repertoires likely differ. Estimated richness was generally greater in naive than memory subsets.

Sequences were obtained from naive CD4+ T cells sorted from blood. Subset here: CD45RA+ positively selected. This receptor was taken from a man aged 18 to 29 in good health. This chain connects TRBV25-1 to TRBJ1-2; D not resolved. The CDR3 DNA reads as TGTGCCAGCTATGATGGGGTATCCTATGGCTACACCTTC. It is translated as CASYDGVSYGYTF.